The 14 T cell receptor beta chains below come from one sample, sequenced in a study of T-cell memory formation after mild COVID-19. TCRdb itself ran the 5' RACE reads through MiXCR, one entry per CDR3 protein. The sample holds roughly 190,000 distinct CDR3 sequences, roughly a tenth seen once. Sample: PBMCs or a T cell subset sorted from them (not recorded which). These receptor sequences come from a man aged 18 to 35 who had mild COVID-19 (a few samples of this study predate the infection). Cell type and time point are not known.

There are a few counts of this clonotype. The V and J genes are TRBV5-4 and TRBJ2-5; D tentatively fits TRBD1 or TRBD2 (9 bases each). Deletions cut 5 bases from V and 3 bases from J, with 17 bases between. The CDR3 has 15 residues. In germline, CDR1 is SGHNT, CDR2 YYREEE (reference sequence). This chain's CDR3 is CASRASGTGKETQYF. CDR3 in DNA: TGTGCCAGCAGAGCTAGCGGGACAGGGAAAGAGACCCAGTACTTC. Combining the CDR3 with reference TRBV5-4 and TRBJ2-5 gives the whole variable domain ETGVTQSPTHLIKTRGQQVTLRCSSQSGHNTVSWYQQALGQGPQFIFQYYREEENGRGNFPPRFSGLQFPNYSSELNVNALELDDSALYLCASRASGTGKETQYFGPGTRLLVL.

This clonotype was picked up many times. This sequence joins TRBV5-1 and TRBJ2-1; weak D call: TRBD1 (5 bases). The CDR3 has 13 amino acids. Trimming took 4 bases from V and 7 from J, leaving 12 bases between them. Germline assignment: CDR1 SGHRS and CDR2 YFSETQ. The CDR3 sequence is CASSEGEINEQFF. The CDR3 nucleotides are TGCGCCAGCAGCGAAGGGGAAATAAATGAGCAGTTCTTC.

The table lists this clonotype with a few counts. V gene TRBV5-1 combines with J gene TRBJ2-2; 15 bases align to TRBD2. Per germline, CDR1 SGHRS and CDR2 YFSETQ. CDR3 length: 19 amino acids. The trim removed 0 bases at V and 4 bases at J, leaving 7 bases unmatched. CDR3 amino acids: CASSLAPGLAGGATGELFF. Here the CDR3 DNA reads TGCGCCAGCAGCTTGGCCCCGGGACTAGCGGGGGGAGCCACCGGGGAGCTGTTTTTT.

This chain joins TRBV20-1 and TRBJ2-3; D possibly matches TRBD1 or TRBD2 (5 bases each). This CDR3 has 12 amino acids. Germline loops: CDR1 DFQATT, CDR2 SNEGSKA (reference sequence). V lost 0 bases and J 5 bases, leaving 6 bases between the germline ends. CDR3 coding DNA: TGCAGTGCTAGAGATGGGGGAGATACGCAGTATTTT. Translating it yields CSARDGGDTQYF.

This clonotype was counted ten times or more. The rearrangement links TRBV5-1 to TRBJ2-6; unclear D gene. The germline V and J ends were trimmed by 0 bases and 3 bases, with 4 bases remaining between them. The germline gives CDR1 SGHRS, CDR2 YFSETQ. The CDR3 runs to 14 residues. The DNA of the CDR3 is TGCGCCAGCAGCTTGGAAGGTGGGGCCAACGTCCTGACTTTC. This encodes CASSLEGGANVLTF.

This clonotype was recorded many times. This chain uses TRBV29-1 with TRBJ2-1, with D uncertain. The CDR3 has 16 residues. The germline V gene encodes CDR1 SQVTM and CDR2 ANQGSEA. V was pared by 0 bases and J by 0 bases, with 12 bases between. In nucleotides, the CDR3 is TGCAGCGTTGAAGAGTTCGCAGCTAGCTCCTACAATGAGCAGTTCTTC. The encoded protein is CSVEEFAASSYNEQFF.

This clonotype was seen many times. This chain joins TRBV7-9 and TRBJ2-4; the D is unclear. V lost 1 base and J lost 0, with 7 bases in between. The CDR3 runs 15 residues. Germline V gene data show CDR1 as SEHNR and CDR2 as FQNEAQ (reference sequence). The CDR3 sequence: CASSLGSIAKNIQYF. In DNA form, the CDR3 reads TGTGCCAGCAGCTTAGGGAGTATAGCCAAAAACATTCAGTACTTC.

The rearrangement joins TRBV6-6 to TRBJ1-2; 10 nucleotides match TRBD1. J lost 6 bases, V lost 0 bases, and 4 bases had no gene match. Per the germline V gene, CDR1 is MNHNY and CDR2 is SVGAGI (reference sequence). The CDR3 loop spans 15 amino acids. Written as DNA, the CDR3 is TGTGCCAGCAGTTACTCGATGGGACAGGGGAATGGCTACACCTTC. Protein sequence: CASSYSMGQGNGYTF.

CDR3: CASSLRGSNTEAFF. CDR3 coding DNA: TGTGCCAGCAGCTTACGTGGCTCGAACACTGAAGCTTTCTTT. The rearrangement joins TRBV7-9 to TRBJ1-1; D unclear. This CDR3 has 14 residues. The V gene's germline CDR1 is SEHNR and CDR2 FQNEAQ (reference sequence). V was shortened by 2 bases and J by 1 base, with 8 bases between the two germline ends.

A few counts support this clonotype. V is TRBV5-5 and J is TRBJ2-5; D remains unclear. This CDR3 has 13 residues. Trimming removed 2 bases at V and 3 bases at J, with 8 bases between. Per germline, CDR1 SGHKS and CDR2 YYEKEE (reference sequence). The CDR3 loop is CASSFAAEETQYF. CDR3 coding DNA: TGTGCCAGCAGCTTTGCTGCAGAAGAGACCCAGTACTTC.

This clonotype was counted a few times. The gene calls are TRBV18 and TRBJ2-7, with D possibly being TRBD1 or TRBD2 (5 bases each). Trimming stripped 1 base from V and 2 bases from J, with 9 bases between. The CDR3 covers 14 residues. The germline V gene encodes CDR1 KGHSH and CDR2 LQKENI. The CDR3 DNA sequence: TGTGCCAGCTCACCACGGGACGGGACCTACGAGCAGTACGTC. It encodes CASSPRDGTYEQYV.

In DNA form, the CDR3 reads TGTGCCAGCAGCCTAGGGACAGGGAGGGGTGGCTACACCTTC. The encoded protein is CASSLGTGRGGYTF. The gene calls are TRBV7-2 and TRBJ1-2, with 9 bases that match TRBD1. CDR3 size: 14 residues. V was clipped by 5 bases and J by 7 bases; unmatched bases: 8. Germline lookup yields CDR1 SGHTA and CDR2 FQGNSA.

The gene calls are TRBV12-3 or TRBV12-4 and TRBJ1-1; weak D call: TRBD1 (6 bases). The CDR3 is 13 residues long. Deletions cut 5 bases from V and 11 bases from J, with 18 bases between. The CDR3 reads CASSAQGLNLAFF. The CDR3, as DNA: TGTGCCAGCAGTGCCCAGGGGTTGAATCTGGCTTTCTTT.

This clonotype was recorded at least ten times. J is TRBJ1-1 and V is TRBV5-1, with 8 bases aligning to TRBD1. CDR3 length: 16 residues. Germline loops: CDR1 SGHRS, CDR2 YFSETQ. V was pared by 3 bases and J by 4 bases, with 11 bases of the junction left unmatched. CDR3 region: CASSSGQGQASTEAFF. CDR3 in DNA: TGCGCCAGCAGCTCCGGACAGGGACAGGCGAGCACTGAAGCTTTCTTT.